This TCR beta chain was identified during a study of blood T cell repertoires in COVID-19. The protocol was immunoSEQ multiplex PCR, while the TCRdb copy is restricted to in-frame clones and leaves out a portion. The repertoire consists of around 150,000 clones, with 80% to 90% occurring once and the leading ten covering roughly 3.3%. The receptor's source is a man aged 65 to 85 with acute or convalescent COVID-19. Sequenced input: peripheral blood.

DNA for the CDR3: TGTGCCAGCAGTGAAGTTCGCGGGGGCACCGGGGAGCTGTTTTTT. Its protein is CASSEVRGGTGELFF. The chain recombines TRBV2 with TRBJ2-2; 7 bases are shared with TRBD2. In germline, CDR1 is SNHLY, CDR2 FYNNEI. Trimming removed 1 base from V and 4 bases from J; junction bases left unmatched: 3. The CDR3 consists of 15 residues. Looking up the rest from reference TRBV2 and TRBJ2-2 gives the full variable domain: EPEVTQTPSHQVTQMGQEVILRCVPISNHLYFYWYRQILGQKVEFLVSFYNNEISEKSEIFDDQFSVERPDGSNFTLKIRSTKLEDSAMYFCASSEVRGGTGELFFGEGSRLTVL.